A single sample is the source of the 18 T cell receptor beta chains below, sequenced in a study of HIV-infected children after antiretroviral therapy interruption. The treatment here: PENTA 11 planned treatment interruption arm or continuous ART arm. A 3' RACE protocol on RNA, with unique molecular identifiers, produced the TCR library. Via MiXCR, TCRdb re-called the 3' RACE reads, giving one row per CDR3 protein. The profile shows about 89,000 distinct CDR3 sequences, roughly 6.4% of them singletons. The source material was CD45RA+ CD4+ T cells from PBMCs, pooled from several time points, sampled from a donor given antiretroviral therapy, either interrupted or continuous. Subset noted: naive CD4+ CD45RA+ CD45RO- T cells. The receptors stem from a pool of human donors with HIV.

This clonotype was found many times. The chain combines TRBV3-1 with TRBJ2-7, with TRBD1 identical over 9 bases. CDR3 length: 14 residues. Per the germline V gene, CDR1 is LGHDT and CDR2 is YNNKEL (reference sequence). V shed 4 bases and J 5 bases; nucleotides not matched to a gene: 6. CDR3 coding DNA: TGTGCCAGCAGCCGGGGACAGGGAGCCCACGAGCAGTACTTC. It translates to CASSRGQGAHEQYF.

The chain recombines TRBV12-3 or TRBV12-4 with TRBJ2-1; TRBD2 is a possible D gene (6 bases). CDR3 length: 15 amino acids. V was clipped by 4 bases and J by 7 bases, with 17 bases between them. This CDR3 is CASSSFLTRGNEQFF. The CDR3 DNA is TGTGCCAGCAGTTCCTTCCTGACCCGGGGGAATGAGCAGTTCTTC.

The chain uses TRBV7-2 and TRBJ2-1; 10 bases line up with TRBD2. The V gene's germline CDR1 is SGHTA and CDR2 FQGNSA. J gave up 6 bases and V 2 bases, and 16 bases lay outside the gene matches. The CDR3 contains 19 residues. The CDR3 DNA follows: TGTGCCAGCAGCTTATCCTCCGGCCTACTAGCGGGAAGGTCCAATGAGCAGTTCTTC. Its translation is CASSLSSGLLAGRSNEQFF.

This clonotype was counted at least ten times. The chain employs TRBV2 and TRBJ2-3; D remains ambiguous. The CDR3 consists of 12 residues. Trimming removed 2 bases at V and 3 bases at J, with 3 bases between. Germline V gives CDR1 SNHLY, CDR2 FYNNEI. CDR3 amino acids: CASSEWTDTQYF. The CDR3 coding sequence is TGTGCCAGCAGTGAATGGACAGATACGCAGTATTTT. The variable domain in full, completed from reference TRBV2 and TRBJ2-3, reads EPEVTQTPSHQVTQMGQEVILRCVPISNHLYFYWYRQILGQKVEFLVSFYNNEISEKSEIFDDQFSVERPDGSNFTLKIRSTKLEDSAMYFCASSEWTDTQYFGPGTRLTVL.

The table lists this clonotype with many counts. This sequence joins TRBV20-1 and TRBJ2-7, with unresolved D. Trimming took off 0 bases at V and 2 bases at J, with 11 bases between the two ends. This CDR3 spans 14 amino acids. From germline, CDR1 is DFQATT and CDR2 SNEGSKA (reference sequence). The CDR3 spells CSARDPGNPYEQYF. As DNA, the CDR3 is TGCAGTGCTAGAGATCCAGGAAATCCCTACGAGCAGTACTTC.

This clonotype was seen at least ten times. V and J are TRBV5-1 and TRBJ2-7; D not resolved. Germline V gives CDR1 SGHRS, CDR2 YFSETQ. With 4 bases removed from V and 6 bases from J, the gap between germline ends came to 11 bases. This CDR3 is built from 12 residues. CDR3 in DNA: TGCGCCAGCAGCCATAAAGGGATCGAGCAGTACTTC. Encoded protein: CASSHKGIEQYF. The variable domain in full, with the rest retrieved from reference TRBV5-1 and TRBJ2-7, is KAGVTQTPRYLIKTRGQQVTLSCSPISGHRSVSWYQQTPGQGLQFLFEYFSETQRNKGNFPGRFSGRQFSNSRSEMNVSTLELGDSALYLCASSHKGIEQYFGPGTRLTVT.

This clonotype was observed at least ten times. The chain links TRBV12-3 or TRBV12-4 to TRBJ2-5; D might be TRBD1 (5 bases). V lost 3 bases and J 0 bases, leaving 8 bases between the germline ends. CDR3 length: 14 amino acids. The CDR3 loop is CASSFDRYQETQYF. The CDR3 nucleotides read TGTGCCAGCAGTTTCGACAGATACCAAGAGACCCAGTACTTC.

The chain employs TRBV6-6 and TRBJ2-7; perhaps TRBD1 as D (6 bases). The V end lost 8 bases, the J end lost 2 bases, and 22 bases lay between the germline ends. This CDR3 is 16 amino acids long. Germline CDR1 is MNHNY and CDR2 is SVGAGI (reference sequence). CDR3 DNA: TGTGCCAGCGCCACAACAAGAGGGGGTTCCCCCTACGAGCAGTACTTC. It encodes CASATTRGGSPYEQYF.

The table lists this clonotype with many counts. The rearrangement uses TRBV28 and TRBJ2-6; 7 bases match TRBD1. Germline loops: CDR1 MDHEN, CDR2 SYDVKM. This CDR3 is 18 amino acids long. Unmatched junction bases numbered 10, after V lost 5 bases and J lost 0 bases. The CDR3 reads CASSQAGTDFSGANVLTF. The CDR3 region has the DNA TGTGCCAGCAGTCAGGCCGGGACAGACTTCTCTGGGGCCAACGTCCTGACTTTC.

This clonotype was observed many times. The chain is built from TRBV6-4 and TRBJ2-3; D tentatively fits TRBD1 or TRBD2 (5 bases each). The CDR3 contains 14 residues. Trimming pared 5 bases from V and 3 bases from J, leaving 12 bases between. CDR1 and CDR2 (germline): MRHNA, SNTAGT. CDR3 sequence (DNA): TGTGCCAGCAGTCGGGACCACAGTACAGATACGCAGTATTTT. As protein: CASSRDHSTDTQYF.

This clonotype was counted many times. The chain links TRBV29-1 to TRBJ1-1; 7 nucleotides align to TRBD1. The CDR3 length is 14 residues. Losses at the gene ends were 6 bases for V and 0 bases for J; bases not matched to a gene: 7. The germline V gene encodes CDR1 SQVTM and CDR2 ANQGSEA. The CDR3 here is CSVAGQPMNTEAFF. Written as DNA, the CDR3 is TGCAGCGTCGCGGGACAGCCGATGAACACTGAAGCTTTCTTT.

This clonotype has at least ten counts. CDR3 DNA sequence: TGCGCCAGCAGCTTGGGCCGATGGGATGGGGACACTGAAGCTTTCTTT. Translating it yields CASSLGRWDGDTEAFF. The gene calls are TRBV5-1 and TRBJ1-1; D is ambiguous. This CDR3 has 16 residues. Deletions cut 0 bases from V and 3 bases from J, with 15 bases between. Germline V gene lookup returns CDR1 SGHRS and CDR2 YFSETQ.

Many counts were recorded for this clonotype. The junction departs from the called germline gene at one end, perhaps through a read error. This rearrangement joins TRBV7-3 to TRBJ2-5; D is possibly TRBD1 (6 bases). This CDR3 region has 15 residues. From germline, CDR1 is SGHTA and CDR2 FQGTGA. The CDR3 DNA reads TGTGCCAGTAGCTTAACAAAAGACAGGAGAGGGACCCAGTACTTC. Translation: CASSLTKDRRGTQYF.

The V call is TRBV14, the J call TRBJ2-3; 9 bases are a match to TRBD1. V lost 3 bases and J lost 4; bases outside the gene matches: 5. The CDR3 is 15 amino acids. Germline lookup yields CDR1 SGHDN and CDR2 FVKESK. The CDR3 DNA sequence: TGTGCCAGCAGCCACGGACAGGGGAGGTCAGATACGCAGTATTTT. This encodes CASSHGQGRSDTQYF. The complete variable domain, with remaining parts taken from reference TRBV14 and TRBJ2-3, reads EAGVTQFPSHSVIEKGQTVTLRCDPISGHDNLYWYRRVMGKEIKFLLHFVKESKQDESGMPNNRFLAERTGGTYSTLKVQPAELEDSGVYFCASSHGQGRSDTQYFGPGTRLTVL.

This clonotype has at least ten counts. The rearrangement links TRBV20-1 to TRBJ2-5, with D tentatively TRBD1 (6 bases). This CDR3 region has 13 residues. With 6 bases removed from V and 6 bases from J, the gap between germline ends came to 17 bases. Germline V gene lookup returns CDR1 DFQATT and CDR2 SNEGSKA (reference sequence). The CDR3: CSAIGQGKKTQYF. The CDR3 DNA reads as TGCAGTGCCATAGGGCAGGGGAAGAAGACCCAGTACTTC.

The chain combines TRBV7-3 with TRBJ2-1; 8 bases fit TRBD2. After removal of 5 bases from V and 5 bases from J, the junction contained 11 bases not matched to a gene. In germline, CDR1 is SGHTA, CDR2 FQGTGA. The CDR3 consists of 16 residues. The CDR3 region has the DNA TGTGCCAGCAGCCGCGGTCGGGCGGGGGGAAACAATGAGCAGTTCTTC. Its protein product is CASSRGRAGGNNEQFF. Together with reference TRBV7-3 and TRBJ2-1, the CDR3 gives the full variable domain: GAGVSQTPSNKVTEKGKYVELRCDPISGHTALYWYRQSLGQGPEFLIYFQGTGAADDSGLPNDRFFAVRPEGSVSTLKIQRTERGDSAVYLCASSRGRAGGNNEQFFGPGTRLTVL.

This clonotype was picked up a small number of times. The chain carries TRBV6-5 and TRBJ1-1, with unresolved D. CDR3 size: 16 residues. Germline V gene sequence: CDR1 MNHEY, CDR2 SVGAGI. V was pared by 0 bases and J by 7 bases, with 18 bases between. The CDR3 region is CASSYSYFSTIGEAFF. The CDR3 nucleotides read TGTGCCAGCAGTTACTCATATTTCTCTACAATAGGTGAAGCTTTCTTT.

This clonotype has at least ten counts. The rearrangement links TRBV20-1 to TRBJ2-3, with 12 positions matching TRBD2. The V and J ends lost 3 bases and 2 bases, in that order; junction bases with no gene match: 3. The CDR3 length is 15 residues. Germline values: CDR1 DFQATT, CDR2 SNEGSKA (reference sequence). The CDR3 loop is CSASGLAGFTDTQYF. CDR3 in DNA: TGCAGTGCTAGCGGACTAGCGGGGTTCACAGATACGCAGTATTTT.